The TCR beta chain under discussion was sequenced for a study of blood T cell repertoires in COVID-19. Study summary: T cells, B-cell-depleted T cells, or PBMCs provided the cDNA or gDNA that served as material.

Per germline, CDR1 LGHDT and CDR2 YNNKEL (reference sequence). The trim removed 3 bases at V and 0 bases at J, leaving 5 bases unmatched. This CDR3 region has 15 residues. Original handling: By means of reference gene primer amplification, nucleated cell counts were estimated. Clones were read by immunoSEQ multiplex PCR, and TCRdb kept only the in-frame ones, dropping some. V and J calls plus clone size are reproduced from that table; the DNA served to infer D and trimming. The sample has 150,000 to 200,000 clones, roughly 85% seen once. Input material: peripheral blood. V and J are TRBV3-1 (or the pseudogene TRBV3-2) and TRBJ2-7, with 7 bases identical to TRBD1. The sequence came from a woman in her 70s with acute or convalescent COVID-19. Here the CDR3 reads CASSHAGTASYEQYF. The CDR3 DNA reads TGTGCCAGCAGCCATGCCGGGACAGCCTCCTACGAGCAGTACTTC.